The rows below give T cell receptor beta chains drawn from one sample of a study of Ad26.COV2.S vaccination and SARS-CoV-2 variants. TCRdb's table, derived via immunoSEQ multiplex PCR, lists solely in-frame clones and lacks some. The sample lists about 680,000 clones, around 92% occurring once. The sample consisted of peripheral blood, taken in a trial of Ad26.COV2.S vaccine versus placebo. The receptors shown here come from a person aged 18 to 65 who received the Ad26.COV2.S COVID-19 vaccine or a placebo. CDR3s include the opening cysteine and the closing phenylalanine or tryptophan. Size values are once, few and many counts, or a class for expanded clones, and some rows have none.

j_call: TRBJ2-5; clone_size: NA; v_call: TRBV18; cdr3_length: 16; cdr3_aa: CASSEYAGRIQETQYF
j_call: TRBJ1-2; clone_size: NA; v_call: TRBV12-3/TRBV12-4; cdr3_length: 13; cdr3_aa: CASSVGEGYGYTF
j_call: TRBJ2-1; clone_size: NA; v_call: TRBV7-2; cdr3_length: 14; cdr3_aa: CASSLPGGYNEQFF
j_call: TRBJ2-1; clone_size: NA; v_call: TRBV3-1/TRBV3-2; cdr3_length: 16; cdr3_aa: CASSQETQIQDNEQFF
j_call: TRBJ1-1; clone_size: once; v_call: TRBV18; cdr3_length: 11; cdr3_aa: CASSPAGEAFF
j_call: TRBJ1-1; clone_size: once; v_call: TRBV4-3; cdr3_length: 15; cdr3_aa: CASSQPGAANTEAFF
j_call: TRBJ1-2; clone_size: NA; v_call: TRBV29-1; cdr3_length: 13; cdr3_aa: CSVQGARSYGYTF
j_call: TRBJ1-3; clone_size: NA; v_call: TRBV7-8; cdr3_length: 15; cdr3_aa: CASSLWADSGNTIYF
j_call: TRBJ2-7; clone_size: NA; v_call: TRBV4-3; cdr3_length: 17; cdr3_aa: CASSPWRGGLFDYEQYF
j_call: TRBJ2-1; clone_size: NA; v_call: TRBV6-5; cdr3_length: 11; cdr3_aa: CASTRSNEQFF
j_call: TRBJ2-7; clone_size: NA; v_call: TRBV27; cdr3_length: 13; cdr3_aa: CASGHKSTYEQYF
j_call: TRBJ2-1; clone_size: NA; v_call: TRBV19; cdr3_length: 11; cdr3_aa: CASTRNGEQFF
j_call: TRBJ1-1; clone_size: NA; v_call: TRBV5-1; cdr3_length: 14; cdr3_aa: CASSLQGSNTEAFF
j_call: TRBJ2-7; clone_size: once; v_call: TRBV10-2; cdr3_length: 16; cdr3_aa: CASSDYDRGGSYEQYF
j_call: TRBJ1-2; clone_size: NA; v_call: TRBV5-1; cdr3_length: 12; cdr3_aa: CASSKGEDGYTF
j_call: TRBJ1-4; clone_size: NA; v_call: TRBV3-1/TRBV3-2; cdr3_length: 14; cdr3_aa: CASSQTGTNEKLFF
j_call: TRBJ2-7; clone_size: NA; v_call: TRBV6-2/TRBV6-3; cdr3_length: 16; cdr3_aa: CASSYRSGTATYEQYF
j_call: TRBJ2-2; clone_size: NA; v_call: TRBV18; cdr3_length: 17; cdr3_aa: CASSPPWGQENTGELFF
j_call: TRBJ1-3; clone_size: few; v_call: TRBV7-2; cdr3_length: 14; cdr3_aa: CASSLGGLGNTIYF
j_call: TRBJ1-1; clone_size: once; v_call: TRBV12-3/TRBV12-4; cdr3_length: 12; cdr3_aa: CASSLGTGMAFF